A single sample is the source of the 10 T cell receptor beta chains below, sequenced in a study of T cell responses to AZD1222 COVID-19 vaccine. The protocol was immunoSEQ multiplex PCR, while the TCRdb copy is restricted to in-frame clones and leaves out a portion. The top ten hold roughly 3.1% of the sample, which has approximately 77,000 clones, 75% to 90% seen once. The starting material was peripheral blood, obtained 28 days after the second AZD1222 dose. Every receptor here comes from an adult who received the AZD1222 COVID-19 vaccine.

The chain carries TRBV30 and TRBJ1-5; D gene unclear. This CDR3 is 13 amino acids long. V was shortened by 0 bases and J by 4 bases, with 7 bases between the two germline ends. Germline V gene sequence: CDR1 GTSNPN, CDR2 SVGIG (reference sequence). Here the CDR3 reads CAWSVDQNQPQHF. DNA for the CDR3: TGTGCCTGGAGTGTAGACCAGAATCAGCCCCAGCATTTT.

This clone was counted only a few times. This chain links TRBV7-9 with TRBJ2-7, with D maybe TRBD1 (6 bases). Trimming removed 2 bases at V and 6 bases at J, with 14 bases between. Looked up from germline, CDR1 is SEHNR and CDR2 is FQNEAQ (reference sequence). The length of the CDR3 is 14 residues. CDR3 loop: CASSLMGASPEQYF. Here the CDR3 DNA reads TGTGCCAGCAGCTTAATGGGGGCATCGCCCGAGCAGTACTTC.

This clone occurred once. The chain employs TRBV28 and TRBJ1-2, with D hard to call. This CDR3 comprises 11 residues. V gave up 11 bases and J gave up 8 bases, with 15 bases separating them. Germline V gives CDR1 MDHEN, CDR2 SYDVKM. CDR3: CALSYEGGYTF. CDR3 nucleotides: TGTGCCCTCTCGTACGAAGGAGGCTACACCTTC.

This sequence joins TRBV20-1 and TRBJ2-1; D uncertain. CDR1 is DFQATT, CDR2 SNEGSKA, per germline (reference sequence). The V gene lost 3 bases and the J gene lost 9 bases, with 9 bases spanning the gap. The CDR3 has 11 residues. CDR3 DNA sequence: TGCAGTGCTAGTCTCGAAGTTGAGCAGTTCTTC. It codes for CSASLEVEQFF.

The chain has TRBV7-2 and TRBJ2-3, with D uncertain. Germline CDR1 and CDR2: SGHTA and FQGNSA. V lost 8 bases and J lost 6, with 9 bases in between. The CDR3 extends over 11 amino acids. CDR3 amino acids: CASGIADTQYF. In DNA, the CDR3 is TGTGCCAGCGGGATTGCGGATACGCAGTATTTT. The full variable domain, its missing parts supplied by reference TRBV7-2 and TRBJ2-3, is GAGVSQSPSNKVTEKGKDVELRCDPISGHTALYWYRQSLGQGLEFLIYFQGNSAPDKSGLPSDRFSAERTGGSVSTLTIQRTQQEDSAVYLCASGIADTQYFGPGTRLTVL.

The chain has TRBV24-1 and TRBJ2-7; D is unresolved. The germline V and J ends were trimmed by 4 bases and 3 bases, with 9 bases remaining between them. The CDR3 runs 13 residues. Germline lookup yields CDR1 KGHDR and CDR2 SFDVKD. The CDR3 nucleotides read TGTGCCACCAGTGACCTGACGGGCTACGAGCAGTACTTC. Its translation is CATSDLTGYEQYF.

V gene TRBV27 combines with J gene TRBJ1-6; D ambiguous. Trimming took 6 bases from V and 4 from J, leaving 4 bases between them. Germline V gene data show CDR1 as MNHEY and CDR2 as SMNVEV (reference sequence). The length of the CDR3 is 12 residues. The CDR3 bases are TGTGCCAGCAGCCCTTATAATTCACCCCTCCACTTT. Protein sequence: CASSPYNSPLHF.

The J gene is TRBJ2-7, the V gene TRBV19; D gene uncertain. With 7 bases removed from V and 5 bases from J, the gap between germline ends came to 18 bases. The germline V gene has CDR1 LNHDA and CDR2 SQIVND (reference sequence). The CDR3 spans 14 residues. The CDR3 nucleotides read TGTGCCAGTACCGAAAAAGGGCAGTCTGACGAGCAGTACTTC. This translates into CASTEKGQSDEQYF.

This clone was detected only once. The rearrangement links TRBV28 to TRBJ1-1, with TRBD1 identical over 8 bases. This CDR3 region has 15 residues. Germline V gives CDR1 MDHEN, CDR2 SYDVKM. Unmatched junction bases numbered 5, after V lost 4 bases and J lost 1 base. This CDR3 is CASSSGGEGNTEAFF. The DNA for the CDR3 is TGTGCCAGCAGTTCAGGGGGCGAGGGGAACACTGAAGCTTTCTTT.

This clone appeared once. The rearrangement uses TRBV4-2 and TRBJ1-6; TRBD1 agrees at 7 bases. The V segment lost 3 bases and the J segment 6 bases; nucleotides outside the gene matches: 8. The CDR3 length is 16 residues. Germline V lookup: CDR1 LGHNA, CDR2 YNFKEQ. The CDR3 spells CASSQALTGSNSPLHF. CDR3 nucleotides: TGTGCCAGCAGCCAGGCTTTGACAGGGAGTAATTCACCCCTCCACTTT.